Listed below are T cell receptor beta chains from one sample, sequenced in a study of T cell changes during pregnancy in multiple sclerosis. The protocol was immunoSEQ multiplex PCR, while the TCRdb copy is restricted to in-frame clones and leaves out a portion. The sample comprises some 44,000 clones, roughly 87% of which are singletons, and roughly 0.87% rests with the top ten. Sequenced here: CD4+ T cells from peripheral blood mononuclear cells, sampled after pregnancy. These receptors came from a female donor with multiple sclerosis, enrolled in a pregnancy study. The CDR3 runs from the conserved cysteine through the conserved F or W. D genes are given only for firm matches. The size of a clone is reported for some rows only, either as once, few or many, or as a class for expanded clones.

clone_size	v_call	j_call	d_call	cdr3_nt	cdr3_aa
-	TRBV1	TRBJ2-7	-	TGCACCAGCAGCCAAGATAGAGGGCCGTCCTACGAGCAGTACTTC	CTSSQDRGPSYEQYF
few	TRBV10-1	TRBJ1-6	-	TGCGCCAGCAGTGACGGGAATTCACCCCTCCACTTT	CASSDGNSPLHF
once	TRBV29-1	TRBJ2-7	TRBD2	TGCAGCGCCCTACTCCCTAGCGGGGGGTACTACGAGCAGTACTTC	CSALLPSGGYYEQYF
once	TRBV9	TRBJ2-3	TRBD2	TGTGCCAGCAGCCCCACCTTGACACTAGCGGGACCAGATACGCAGTATTTT	CASSPTLTLAGPDTQYF
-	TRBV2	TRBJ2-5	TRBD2	TGTGCCAGCAGAGGAACGACTAGCGGGGAGAAGACCCAGTACTTC	CASRGTTSGEKTQYF
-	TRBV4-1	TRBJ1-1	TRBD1	TGCGCCAGCAGAGCACAGGGGGCGGCAACTGAAGCTTTCTTT	CASRAQGAATEAFF
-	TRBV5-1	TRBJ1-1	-	TGCGCCAGCAGCTTGGCTGTGGGGCAGATGAACACTGAAGCTTTCTTT	CASSLAVGQMNTEAFF
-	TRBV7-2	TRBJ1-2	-	TGTGCCAGCAGCTTAGTTCCACAGGGATTTGATGGTGGCTACACCTTC	CASSLVPQGFDGGYTF
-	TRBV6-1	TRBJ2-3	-	TGTGCCAGCCGATACCTAGCGACGGGAGATACGCAGTATTTT	CASRYLATGDTQYF
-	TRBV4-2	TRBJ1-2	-	TGTGCCAGCAGCCTTCTTACGACCGGGGGCTACACCTTC	CASSLLTTGGYTF
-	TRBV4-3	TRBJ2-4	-	TGCGCCAGCAGCCAAGAAGGAGGGCCGGCGGGCATTCAGTACTTC	CASSQEGGPAGIQYF
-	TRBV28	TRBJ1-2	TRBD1	TGTGCCAGCAGTCCCTACAGGGGGCCCGGCTACACCTTC	CASSPYRGPGYTF
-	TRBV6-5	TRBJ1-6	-	TGTGCCAGCAGTTACTCAAGACAGAGAAATTCACCCCTCCACTTT	CASSYSRQRNSPLHF
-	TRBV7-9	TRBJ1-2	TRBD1	TGTGCCACCCAGGGGGCGGCTAACTATGGCTACACCTTC	CATQGAANYGYTF
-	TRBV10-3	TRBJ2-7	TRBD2	TGTGCCATCAGCGAAGTCTATGGCGGGGGTACCTCCTACGAGCAGTACTTC	CAISEVYGGGTSYEQYF
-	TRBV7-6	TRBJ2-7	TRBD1	TGTGCCAGCAGCTTCGGGACAGCGACCTACGAGCAGTACTTC	CASSFGTATYEQYF
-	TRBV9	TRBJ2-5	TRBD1	TGTGCCAGCAGCCCACAGGGGGCCCAAGAGACCCAGTACTTC	CASSPQGAQETQYF
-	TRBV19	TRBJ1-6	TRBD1	TGTGCCAGTAGTAAGCAGGGGGCCTGGAATTCACCCCTCCACTTT	CASSKQGAWNSPLHF
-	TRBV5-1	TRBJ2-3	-	TGCGCCAGCAGCTTGCAGGCCCAGCGGGGCACAGATACGCAGTATTTT	CASSLQAQRGTDTQYF
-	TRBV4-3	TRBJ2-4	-	TGCGCCAGCAGCCTAGGGGGGGGTTCAAACATTCAGTACTTC	CASSLGGGSNIQYF
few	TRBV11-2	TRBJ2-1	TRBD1	TGTGCCAGCAGCACGTACCGGGACAGACAATACAATGAGCAGTTCTTC	CASSTYRDRQYNEQFF
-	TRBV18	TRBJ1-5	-	TGTGCCAGCTCACCGGGAGGGCCTGGGCTTAGGCAGCCCCAGCATTTT	CASSPGGPGLRQPQHF
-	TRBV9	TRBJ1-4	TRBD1	TGTGCCAGCAGCCCCAGGGGGGATGGGGATGAAAAACTGTTTTTT	CASSPRGDGDEKLFF
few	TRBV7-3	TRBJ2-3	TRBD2	TGTGCCAGCAGCTTGACTAGCGGGGGGGCCACCGCAGATACGCAGTATTTT	CASSLTSGGATADTQYF
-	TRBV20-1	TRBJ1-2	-	TGCAGTGCTAGAGATTTTAGAGGCTACACCTTC	CSARDFRGYTF
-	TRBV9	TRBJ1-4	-	TGTGCCAGCAGCGTAGGGGGAGGCACGGCGGGTGAAAAACTGTTTTTT	CASSVGGGTAGEKLFF
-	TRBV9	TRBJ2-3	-	TGTGCCAGCAGCGGGCCAAACACAGATACGCAGTATTTT	CASSGPNTDTQYF
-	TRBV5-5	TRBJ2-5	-	TGTGCCAGCAGCAGACAACCGGGACAATGGGAGACCCAGTACTTC	CASSRQPGQWETQYF
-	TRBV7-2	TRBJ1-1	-	TGTGCCAGCAGCGCGAACAGGGTGAACACTGAAGCTTTCTTT	CASSANRVNTEAFF
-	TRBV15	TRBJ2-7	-	TGTGCCACCAGCAGAGGAGAGGCAAACGAGCAGTACTTC	CATSRGEANEQYF
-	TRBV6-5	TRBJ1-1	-	TGTGCCAGCAGTTACTCGATGACGGGTGAAGCTTTCTTT	CASSYSMTGEAFF
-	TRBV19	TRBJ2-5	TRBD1	TGTGCCAGTAGTAAGGGACAGGGGACAGAGACCCAGTACTTC	CASSKGQGTETQYF
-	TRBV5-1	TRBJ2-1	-	TGCGCCAGCAGCTTGGACGGAGTCTCCTACAATGAGCAGTTCTTC	CASSLDGVSYNEQFF
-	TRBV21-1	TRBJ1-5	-	TGTGCCAGCAGCAAAAGGGCCCCAACTTACAGGGTCAATCAGCCCCAGCATTTT	CASSKRAPTYRVNQPQHF
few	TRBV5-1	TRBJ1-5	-	TGCGCCAGCAGCCCGGACATTAACAATCAGCCCCAGCATTTT	CASSPDINNQPQHF
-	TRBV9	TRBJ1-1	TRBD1	TGTGCCAGCAGCGTAAGTTGGGACAGGGAAAACAGCACTGAAGCTTTCTTT	CASSVSWDRENSTEAFF
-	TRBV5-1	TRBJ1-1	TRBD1	TGCGCCAGCAGCTTCCAGGGGGCAGGGAACACTGAAGCTTTCTTT	CASSFQGAGNTEAFF
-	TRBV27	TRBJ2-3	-	TGTGCCAGCAGTCCCAGTCCCAGGGGATTACAAGATACGCAGTATTTT	CASSPSPRGLQDTQYF
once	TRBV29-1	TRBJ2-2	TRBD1	TGCAGCGTCTTACAGGGGTACACCGGGGAGCTGTTTTTT	CSVLQGYTGELFF
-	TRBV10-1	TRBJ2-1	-	TGCGCCAGCAGTGAGCTGGGGGGTCTAGGTCTTGAGCAGTTCTTC	CASSELGGLGLEQFF